The 27 T cell receptor beta chains presented below share a single source sample, sequenced in a study of identical twins. MiXCR, applied by TCRdb to the 5' RACE reads, yields one record per CDR3 protein. This sample has 450,000 or so distinct CDR3 sequences, with roughly an eighth found just once. The sample was also linked to a second study, of yellow fever vaccine responses in identical twins.

Sequenced: CD4+ T cells sorted from blood. The receptor set was obtained from a woman aged 18 to 35 in good health.

The chain couples TRBV15 to TRBJ2-1; D remains ambiguous. V lost 0 bases, J lost 5 bases, and 8 bases lay in between. The CDR3 has 14 amino acids. Germline V gives CDR1 LNHNV, CDR2 YYDKDF (reference sequence). The CDR3 loop is CATSRDGKNNEQFF. The CDR3 nucleotides read TGTGCCACCAGCAGAGATGGCAAAAACAATGAGCAGTTCTTC.

This clonotype was found many times. The chain combines TRBV29-1 with TRBJ1-1, with a tentative D call TRBD1 (5 bases). V lost 3 bases and J 5 bases, leaving 10 bases between the germline ends. Germline CDR1 SQVTM, CDR2 ANQGSEA. The CDR3 extends over 12 amino acids. The CDR3 spells CSVDAGRTEAFF. CDR3 DNA sequence: TGCAGCGTTGATGCAGGGAGGACTGAAGCTTTCTTT.

The CDR3 nucleotides are TGTGCCAGCAGCCTGCCGCTAGCGGGAGCCCCCCCAGATACGCAGTATTTT. Protein: CASSLPLAGAPPDTQYF. V and J are TRBV11-2 and TRBJ2-3, with TRBD2 identical over 10 bases. V trimming: 5 bases; J trimming: 4 bases; junction bases outside the gene matches: 12. CDR3 length equals 17 residues. Germline V gene sequence: CDR1 SGHAT, CDR2 FQNNGV.

This rearrangement joins TRBV29-1 to TRBJ2-7, with D unclear. The CDR3 consists of 13 residues. Germline assignment: CDR1 SQVTM and CDR2 ANQGSEA. CDR3 sequence (DNA): TGCTCCATTTCCCGAGGCCCTACCTACGAGCAGTACTTC. It encodes CSISRGPTYEQYF.

This clonotype was seen just once. CDR3: CASSSTAVDTQYF. The CDR3 DNA follows: TGTGCCAGCTCCTCAACAGCAGTAGATACGCAGTATTTT. The chain joins TRBV18 to TRBJ2-3, with D unresolved. Looked up from germline, CDR1 is KGHSH and CDR2 is LQKENI. The CDR3 runs 13 residues. Trimming shortened V by 6 bases and J by 5 bases, and 12 bases separated the two germline ends.

This clonotype was detected a few times. The chain uses TRBV10-3 and TRBJ2-2, with 15 nucleotides matching TRBD2. The CDR3 extends over 17 amino acids. Germline CDR1 ENHRY, CDR2 SYGVKD. V lost 6 bases, J lost 7 bases, and 9 bases stayed unmatched. The chain's CDR3 is CAISASGLAGGNGELFF. CDR3 sequence (DNA): TGTGCCATCAGCGCCTCGGGACTAGCGGGAGGAAACGGGGAGCTGTTTTTT.

This rearrangement joins TRBV2 to TRBJ1-6; possibly TRBD1 for D (5 bases). CDR1 is SNHLY, CDR2 FYNNEI, per germline. Trimming left V 4 bases short and J 6 bases short, with 16 bases between. The CDR3 loop spans 16 amino acids. The DNA of the CDR3 is TGTGCCAGCAGTGGAAGCCCTAGGGGCAGTAATTCACCCCTCCACTTT. This gives the protein CASSGSPRGSNSPLHF.

In its sample, this clonotype was seen a few times. The chain is built from TRBV10-3 and TRBJ1-6, with TRBD1 as a possible D gene (5 bases). This CDR3 contains 14 residues. Looked up from germline, CDR1 is ENHRY and CDR2 is SYGVKD. V was trimmed by 6 bases and J by 10 bases, leaving 16 bases between them. CDR3: CAIRGRSVDSPLHF. The CDR3 nucleotides read TGTGCCATCAGGGGACGCTCAGTGGACTCACCCCTCCACTTT.

This chain connects TRBV7-9 to TRBJ2-3; D perhaps matches TRBD1 (5 bases). CDR3 length: 16 amino acids. CDR1 is SEHNR, CDR2 FQNEAQ, per germline (reference sequence). V dropped 6 bases and J dropped 0 bases, with 16 bases sitting between them. The CDR3 DNA is TGTGCCAGCAGTAAATACCAGGGCACTAGCACAGATACGCAGTATTTT. It codes for CASSKYQGTSTDTQYF.

In its sample, this clonotype was seen many times. V gene TRBV7-9 combines with J gene TRBJ1-5; 8 nucleotides match TRBD1. This CDR3 has 14 amino acids. V lost 4 bases to trimming and J lost 5 bases; unmatched junction nucleotides: 4. In germline, CDR1 is SEHNR, CDR2 FQNEAQ (reference sequence). The CDR3 DNA reads as TGTGCCAGCAGCTCATCGACAGGGGATCAGCCCCAGCATTTT. This gives the protein CASSSSTGDQPQHF.

This clonotype came up many times. This chain connects TRBV12-3 or TRBV12-4 to TRBJ1-1; tentative D call: TRBD1 (6 bases). With 5 bases removed from V and 2 bases from J, the gap between germline ends came to 12 bases. The CDR3 is 14 amino acids. DNA of the CDR3: TGTGCCAGCAGTGTAGGACAGCCAAACACTGAAGCTTTCTTT. Its translation is CASSVGQPNTEAFF.

This clonotype was seen a few times. The chain couples TRBV6-1 to TRBJ1-1; no definite D call. The CDR3 extends over 15 amino acids. In germline, CDR1 is MNHNS, CDR2 SASEGT. Trimming took off 7 bases at V and 4 bases at J, with 19 bases between the two ends. As DNA, the CDR3 is TGTGCCAGCATCCTAAGGGCATCTCTGGCCACTGAAGCTTTCTTT. As protein: CASILRASLATEAFF.

The gene calls are TRBV19 and TRBJ2-3; D may match TRBD1 or TRBD2 (5 bases each). The CDR3 runs to 16 residues. CDR1 is LNHDA and CDR2 is SQIVND in the germline V gene (reference sequence). Between the trimmed V and J ends, which lost 1 base and 6 bases, there was a span of 17 bases. CDR3 DNA: TGTGCCAGTAGTATAGGTCCGGGACCCGGCTTGGATACGCAGTATTTT. It specifies CASSIGPGPGLDTQYF. Using reference TRBV19 and TRBJ2-3 for the parts outside the CDR3, the full variable domain is DGGITQSPKYLFRKEGQNVTLSCEQNLNHDAMYWYRQDPGQGLRLIYYSQIVNDFQKGDIAEGYSVSREKKESFPLTVTSAQKNPTAFYLCASSIGPGPGLDTQYFGPGTRLTVL.

This clonotype was recorded many times. The rearrangement joins TRBV29-1 to TRBJ2-5, with TRBD2 identical over 7 bases. The CDR3 is made up of 14 amino acids. Unmatched junction bases numbered 5, after V lost 4 bases and J lost 0 bases. Germline V gene lookup returns CDR1 SQVTM and CDR2 ANQGSEA. As DNA, the CDR3 is TGCAGCGTTGTTCTAGCGGAGTACCAAGAGACCCAGTACTTC. Amino acid sequence: CSVVLAEYQETQYF.

This clonotype showed up just a few times. The chain employs TRBV9 and TRBJ2-7, with D possibly called TRBD1 or TRBD2 (5 bases each). Germline assignment: CDR1 SGDLS and CDR2 YYNGEE. V lost 0 bases, J lost 3 bases, and 10 bases lay in between. The CDR3 extends over 14 amino acids. DNA for the CDR3: TGTGCCAGCAGCGTAGAAGGGACGGGCTACGAGCAGTACTTC. Its protein product is CASSVEGTGYEQYF.

There are many counts of this clonotype. V is TRBV24-1 and J is TRBJ2-3; D unresolved. From germline, CDR1 is KGHDR and CDR2 SFDVKD. V lost 4 bases and J lost 2, with 6 bases in between. The CDR3 length is 13 residues. The CDR3 sequence: CATSESITDTQYF. CDR3 sequence (DNA): TGTGCCACCAGTGAGAGTATCACAGATACGCAGTATTTT.

The chain is built from TRBV5-1 and TRBJ2-1; D gene unclear. The germline V gene encodes CDR1 SGHRS and CDR2 YFSETQ. This CDR3 comprises 14 residues. V was trimmed by 0 bases and J by 6 bases, leaving 10 bases between them. The CDR3 nucleotides are TGCGCCAGCAGCTTGGGTATGGCTGCCAATGAGCAGTTCTTC. It codes for CASSLGMAANEQFF. The full variable domain, completed using reference TRBV5-1 and TRBJ2-1, is KAGVTQTPRYLIKTRGQQVTLSCSPISGHRSVSWYQQTPGQGLQFLFEYFSETQRNKGNFPGRFSGRQFSNSRSEMNVSTLELGDSALYLCASSLGMAANEQFFGPGTRLTVL.

There are a few counts of this clonotype. The rearrangement joins TRBV5-1 to TRBJ1-1; tentative D call: TRBD1 (5 bases). Germline assignment: CDR1 SGHRS and CDR2 YFSETQ. The CDR3 has 15 residues. The V end lost 3 bases, the J end lost 1 base, and 13 bases lay between the germline ends. The CDR3, as DNA: TGCGCCAGCAGCTCCCAAACTCAGGGGAACACTGAAGCTTTCTTT. Protein product: CASSSQTQGNTEAFF.

In its sample, this clonotype was seen a few times. The chain joins TRBV3-1 to TRBJ2-1, with 9 nucleotides matching TRBD1. The CDR3 consists of 15 residues. The germline gives CDR1 LGHDT, CDR2 YNNKEL (reference sequence). The junction had 4 bases not matched to a gene; V was cut back by 1 base and J by 6 bases. Here the CDR3 DNA reads TGTGCCAGCAGCCAAGGCGGGACAGGGACCAATGAGCAGTTCTTC. It is translated as CASSQGGTGTNEQFF.

The chain links TRBV6-6 to TRBJ1-1, with TRBD1 as a possible D gene (5 bases). This CDR3 is 15 amino acids long. Trimming pared 2 bases from V and 0 bases from J, leaving 10 bases between. The germline V gene has CDR1 MNHNY and CDR2 SVGAGI (reference sequence). For the CDR3, the DNA is TGTGCCAGCAGTTACCCGACAGAAGTGAACACTGAAGCTTTCTTT. Its translation is CASSYPTEVNTEAFF.

The rearrangement joins TRBV10-3 to TRBJ2-5, with 8 bases matching TRBD2. Trimming cost V 9 bases and J 0 bases; bases outside gene matches: 9. This CDR3 contains 15 residues. Germline loops: CDR1 ENHRY, CDR2 SYGVKD. The CDR3 loop reads CAIVPGGGYQETQYF. For the CDR3, the DNA is TGTGCCATTGTCCCGGGCGGGGGGTACCAAGAGACCCAGTACTTC.

This clonotype has a handful of counts. The J gene is TRBJ2-3, the V gene TRBV20-1; 7 bases line up with TRBD2. Germline V CDR1 and CDR2: DFQATT, SNEGSKA (reference sequence). J was trimmed by 0 bases and V by 3 bases; bases with no gene match: 12. The CDR3 contains 17 residues. CDR3 in amino acids: CSASSPRGGISTDTQYF. The CDR3 DNA sequence: TGCAGTGCTAGTTCCCCCCGCGGGGGAATCAGCACAGATACGCAGTATTTT.

The chain combines TRBV28 with TRBJ2-5, with 7 bases fitting TRBD1. The V segment lost 7 bases and the J segment 4 bases; nucleotides outside the gene matches: 21. The germline V gene has CDR1 MDHEN and CDR2 SYDVKM. This CDR3 is 18 amino acids long. The CDR3 here is CASKPRRLARGSGETQYF. DNA for the CDR3: TGTGCCAGCAAACCGCGCCGGCTGGCCAGGGGGTCAGGAGAGACCCAGTACTTC.

The V gene is TRBV24-1, the J gene TRBJ2-6; tentative D call: TRBD1 (6 bases). Trimming took 3 bases from V and 1 from J, leaving 6 bases between them. The CDR3 totals 15 residues. The germline CDR1 and CDR2 sequences are KGHDR and SFDVKD. CDR3 sequence reads: CATSDTGSGANVLTF. The DNA for the CDR3 is TGTGCCACCAGTGATACAGGGTCTGGGGCCAACGTCCTGACTTTC.

The V gene is TRBV20-1, the J gene TRBJ2-1; possible D gene TRBD1, 6 bases. Between the trimmed V and J ends, which lost 3 bases and 4 bases, there was a span of 16 bases. Germline assignment: CDR1 DFQATT and CDR2 SNEGSKA (reference sequence). This CDR3 spans 15 amino acids. CDR3 region: CSASGGPPAYNEQFF. DNA of the CDR3: TGCAGTGCTAGTGGGGGCCCCCCGGCGTACAATGAGCAGTTCTTC.

At least ten counts were recorded for this clonotype. The rearrangement joins TRBV7-8 to TRBJ2-5; TRBD1 matches 8 bases. This CDR3 has 15 residues. The V and J ends lost 2 bases and 2 bases, in that order; junction bases with no gene match: 4. CDR1 SGHVS and CDR2 FQNEAQ come from the germline V gene. The CDR3 region is CASSLPGQGQETQYF. The CDR3 nucleotides read TGTGCCAGCAGCTTACCCGGACAGGGACAAGAGACCCAGTACTTC.

This clonotype occurred many times. V and J are TRBV3-1 and TRBJ2-1; no firm D call. Germline V gene sequence: CDR1 LGHDT, CDR2 YNNKEL (reference sequence). V was pared by 0 bases and J by 9 bases, with 9 bases between. The CDR3 runs 13 residues. In DNA form, the CDR3 reads TGTGCCAGCAGCCAAGAAAAGACTGGTGAGCAGTTCTTC. Its translation: CASSQEKTGEQFF.